This T cell receptor (beta chain) was recorded in a study of identical twins. Study-wide points: A partial confounding effect on zero-insertion analyses could come from invariant MAIT and iNKT cells. Abundant beta clonotypes from cord blood bore fewer insertions; memory repertoires lacked this pattern.

The CDR3 is 12 amino acids. The V end was cut by 4 bases, the J end by 8 bases, with 11 bases between. TCRdb reprocessed the 5' RACE reads via MiXCR and lists one record per CDR3 protein. The sample has hundreds of thousands of distinct CDR3 sequences, less than 25% seen once. This clonotype was picked up a small number of times. Its antigen remains unidentified. This sample was also put to use in a study of T cells expressing NK-cell markers. That paper adds: In four donors, dominant clonotypes made up roughly 28.3-65% of CD3+CD56-NKG2C+ cells.

This receptor was identified in a woman under 30 in good health. The chain recombines TRBV12-3 or TRBV12-4 with TRBJ1-2; D call uncertain. Input material: CD4+ T cells sorted from blood. The CDR3 sequence: CASSYELGGYTF. CDR3 in DNA: TGTGCCAGCAGTTATGAGCTCGGGGGCTACACCTTC.